This T cell receptor (beta chain) was obtained from a study of a mutant IDH1 vaccine in newly diagnosed glioma. Findings of the study overall: Variations in leading peripheral T cell clonotypes appeared to have no connection with pseudoprogression.

Time point: week 11, during vaccination. Each dose delivered 300 ug of mutant IDH1 20-mer peptide subcutaneously with imiquimod. The astrocytomas were IDH1-mutant, ATRX-negative, and WHO grade 3 or 4. The V end was cut by 5 bases, the J end by 1 base, with 14 bases between. The length of the CDR3 is 15 residues. The germline CDR1 and CDR2 sequences are SGHTA and FQGNSA. Clones were sequenced by immunoSEQ multiplex PCR, and TCRdb holds only the in-frame ones, with some missing. The sample shows 100,000 to 150,000 clones, roughly 78% of them seen only once. As regards this clone: Its antigen remains unidentified.

Here the sequenced sample was PBMCs, taken from a glioma patient whose treatment included an IDH1 peptide vaccine. The rearrangement links TRBV7-2 to TRBJ1-1; D uncertain. This clonotype was obtained from a middle-aged man with glioma. This chain's CDR3 is CASSLTGFPNTEAFF. The DNA of the CDR3 is TGTGCCAGCAGCCTGACGGGGTTTCCGAACACTGAAGCTTTCTTT.